Listed below are T cell receptor beta chains from one sample, sequenced in a study of T cell changes during pregnancy in multiple sclerosis. Generated by immunoSEQ multiplex PCR, the TCRdb table keeps only in-frame clones and is missing some. The data hold approximately 60,000 clones, with roughly 90% observed a single time. The sequences come from peripheral blood, collected in the first trimester of pregnancy. These receptors were taken from a female donor with multiple sclerosis, enrolled in a pregnancy study. Each CDR3 is given with its conserved first and last residue. The D gene is left open where the match is weak. Clone size is given for some rows only: seen once, a few or many times, or a class if the clone is expanded.

TRBV5-1	once	TRBJ2-3	-	CASSLGVLSPTDTQYF	TGCGCCAGCAGCTTGGGTGTTCTTAGCCCTACAGATACGCAGTATTTT
TRBV27	-	TRBJ1-5	TRBD1	CASSFMGQGQPQHF	TGTGCCAGCAGTTTTATGGGACAGGGACAGCCCCAGCATTTT
TRBV4-1	-	TRBJ2-5	TRBD2	CASSQERLAGERSQETQYF	TGCGCCAGCAGCCAAGAAAGACTAGCGGGAGAGAGAAGCCAAGAGACCCAGTACTTC
TRBV19	-	TRBJ2-7	TRBD2	CASKRTSGGSYEQYF	TGTGCCAGTAAGAGAACTAGCGGGGGCTCCTACGAGCAGTACTTC
TRBV6-7	-	TRBJ2-7	-	CASSYSVQASYEQYF	TGTGCCAGCAGTTACTCGGTACAGGCCTCCTACGAGCAGTACTTC
TRBV30	-	TRBJ2-2	-	CAWSTTNTGELFF	TGTGCCTGGAGTACAACGAACACCGGGGAGCTGTTTTTT
TRBV7-9	-	TRBJ2-2	-	CASSLYFRERNTGELFF	TGTGCCAGCAGCTTATACTTTCGGGAGCGGAACACCGGGGAGCTGTTTTTT
TRBV19	-	TRBJ2-2	TRBD1	CASTTGTANTGELFF	TGTGCCAGTACCACCGGGACAGCGAACACCGGGGAGCTGTTTTTT
TRBV6-1	-	TRBJ1-4	TRBD1	CASRLQGAGEKLFF	TGTGCCAGCAGACTTCAGGGGGCCGGAGAAAAACTGTTTTTT
TRBV14	-	TRBJ2-3	TRBD2	CASSQWQAAGDSDTQYF	TGTGCCAGCAGCCAATGGCAGGCAGCGGGAGATTCAGATACGCAGTATTTT
TRBV19	once	TRBJ1-5	-	CASSKGQPSNQPQHF	TGTGCCAGTAGTAAAGGACAGCCTAGCAATCAGCCCCAGCATTTT
TRBV4-3	few	TRBJ2-3	TRBD2	CASSQVGSGLDTQYF	TGCGCCAGCAGCCAAGTAGGTAGCGGGTTGGATACGCAGTATTTT
TRBV7-9	-	TRBJ2-7	-	CASSPSSEQYF	TGTGCCAGCAGCCCTAGCTCCGAGCAGTACTTC
TRBV23-1	-	TRBJ1-5	TRBD1	CARTGGNQPQHF	TGCGCCAGGACAGGGGGCAATCAGCCCCAGCATTTT